What follows describes a single T cell receptor (beta chain). The antigen remains undetermined. With 5 bases clipped from V and 0 bases from J, the junction kept 3 bases outside the gene matches. The CDR3 is 15 residues long. Template-switching 5'RACE yielded the TCR cDNA; a universal primer site and UMIs were added in the process. TCRdb reprocessed the 5' RACE reads with MiXCR, giving one entry per CDR3 protein. The table lists a few hundred thousand distinct CDR3 sequences, roughly 3.5% of them singletons, with roughly a quarter in the top ten. These data originate in a study of T cells after yellow fever vaccination. Study-wide results and limits: Clones from primary vaccination mostly reappeared after the booster (over 95% CD4, around 90% CD8). Although the secondary response was weaker, it peaked faster, at day 5 versus 15.

V gene TRBV12-3 or TRBV12-4 combines with J gene TRBJ2-2, with 7 bases fitting TRBD1. The TCR originated in a man aged 18-30 years who received the YFV17D yellow fever vaccine. The specimen comprised PBMCs, sampled on the day of the yellow fever booster vaccination. CDR3 in amino acids: CASSPDRPNTGELFF. The CDR3 region has the DNA TGTGCCAGCAGTCCGGACAGGCCGAACACCGGGGAGCTGTTTTTT.